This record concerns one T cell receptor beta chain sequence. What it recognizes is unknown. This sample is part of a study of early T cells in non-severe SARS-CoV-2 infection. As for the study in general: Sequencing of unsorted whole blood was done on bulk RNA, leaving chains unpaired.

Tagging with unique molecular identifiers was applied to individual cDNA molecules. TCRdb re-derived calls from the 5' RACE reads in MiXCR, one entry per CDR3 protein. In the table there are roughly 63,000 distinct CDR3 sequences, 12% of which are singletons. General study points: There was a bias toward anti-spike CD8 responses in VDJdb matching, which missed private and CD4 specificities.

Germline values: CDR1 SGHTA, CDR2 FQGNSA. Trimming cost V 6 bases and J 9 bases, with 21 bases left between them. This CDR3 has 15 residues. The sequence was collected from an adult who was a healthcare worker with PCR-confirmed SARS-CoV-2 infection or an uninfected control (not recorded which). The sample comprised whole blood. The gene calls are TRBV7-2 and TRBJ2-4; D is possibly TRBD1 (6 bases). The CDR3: CASSVTGQSVGIQYF. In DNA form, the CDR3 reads TGTGCCAGCAGTGTCACCGGACAGTCGGTCGGCATTCAGTACTTC.